These 30 T cell receptor beta chains were sequenced from one sample in a study of response to subunit inactivated influenza vaccine. One entry per CDR3 protein, called by TCRdb with MiXCR from the RT-PCR reads. The sample contains about 190,000 distinct CDR3 sequences, under 15% of which appear only once. Sequences were derived from CD8+ T cells sorted from PBMCs, sampled approximately 5 days after vaccination. The source of these receptors is a man aged 45-60 years who received an inactivated influenza vaccine.

This clonotype showed up just a few times. V usage is TRBV7-9 and J usage is TRBJ2-1, with D perhaps matching TRBD1 or TRBD2 (5 bases each). Between the trimmed V and J ends, which lost 8 bases and 5 bases, there was a span of 16 bases. The CDR3 contains 14 residues. Looked up from germline, CDR1 is SEHNR and CDR2 is FQNEAQ (reference sequence). CDR3 in DNA: TGTGCCAGCCGCGGACTGGGGCCAAACAATGAGCAGTTCTTC. Translating gives CASRGLGPNNEQFF.

The chain combines TRBV15 with TRBJ2-2, with TRBD1 matching over 8 bases. V lost 0 bases to trimming and J lost 7 bases; unmatched junction nucleotides: 4. The CDR3 is made up of 15 amino acids. Germline assignment: CDR1 LNHNV and CDR2 YYDKDF (reference sequence). CDR3 sequence: CATSRDQGTGGELFF. The DNA of the CDR3 is TGTGCCACCAGCAGAGATCAGGGGACAGGCGGGGAGCTGTTTTTT.

A few counts support this clonotype. This sequence joins TRBV7-2 and TRBJ2-7; TRBD2 aligns across 8 bases. J lost 2 bases, V lost 6 bases, and 9 bases had no gene match. Germline V gene data show CDR1 as SGHTA and CDR2 as FQGNSA. The CDR3 loop spans 15 amino acids. The CDR3 is CASSPAGGGTYEQYF. The CDR3 DNA reads as TGTGCCAGCAGTCCCGCAGGCGGGGGGACCTACGAGCAGTACTTC.

A few counts support this clonotype. The chain joins TRBV5-1 to TRBJ2-1, with TRBD2 matching over 13 bases. CDR1 SGHRS and CDR2 YFSETQ come from the germline V gene. This CDR3 has 15 amino acids. After removal of 5 bases from V and 6 bases from J, the junction contained 5 bases not matched to a gene. The CDR3, as DNA: TGCGCCAGCAGTCTTGGGACTAGCGGGACCAATGAGCAGTTCTTC. Amino acids: CASSLGTSGTNEQFF.

The table lists this clonotype with a few counts. The chain carries TRBV6-5 and TRBJ2-2, with D perhaps matching TRBD1 (6 bases). From germline, CDR1 is MNHEY and CDR2 SVGAGI. Trimming stripped 2 bases from V and 1 base from J, with 14 bases between. This CDR3 is 17 amino acids long. For the CDR3, the DNA is TGTGCCAGCAGTTACGCCGAGGGGGAGTGGAACACCGGGGAGCTGTTTTTT. Translated, it gives CASSYAEGEWNTGELFF.

The CDR3 DNA reads as TGTGCCAGCAGCCCGAGGGGTAGCGGGATAAATACGCAGTATTTT. Encoded protein: CASSPRGSGINTQYF. The genes are TRBV11-2 and TRBJ2-3; 8 positions match TRBD2. V lost 5 bases to trimming and J lost 7 bases; unmatched junction nucleotides: 11. This CDR3 has 15 residues. Germline loops: CDR1 SGHAT, CDR2 FQNNGV.

This clonotype has just a few counts. The chain couples TRBV2 to TRBJ1-2; possible D gene TRBD1, 6 bases. Deletions cut 4 bases from V and 5 bases from J, with 11 bases between. This CDR3 region has 13 residues. Germline-derived CDR1 and CDR2 are SNHLY and FYNNEI. CDR3 loop: CASSVGTTYGYTF. CDR3 bases: TGTGCCAGCAGTGTTGGGACAACTTATGGCTACACCTTC.

This clonotype showed up just a few times. This sequence joins TRBV4-3 and TRBJ2-4; 7 positions match TRBD2. The length of the CDR3 is 14 residues. The trim removed 2 bases at V and 8 bases at J, leaving 6 bases unmatched. Looked up from germline, CDR1 is LGHNA and CDR2 is YSLEER. In nucleotides, the CDR3 is TGCGCCAGCAGCCAAAAGGGAGGGTTGGACATTCAGTACTTC. Protein product: CASSQKGGLDIQYF.

J is TRBJ2-7 and V is TRBV12-3 or TRBV12-4; D possibly corresponds to TRBD1 (6 bases). Trimming shortened V by 4 bases and J by 2 bases, and 33 bases separated the two germline ends. This CDR3 contains 21 residues. The CDR3: CASSSTLIGLGAVPHTYEQYF. CDR3 bases: TGTGCCAGCAGTTCAACATTGATAGGGTTGGGGGCGGTCCCGCACACCTACGAGCAGTACTTC.

This clonotype has more than one count but fewer than ten. The V and J genes are TRBV4-3 and TRBJ2-2; D perhaps matches TRBD1 (5 bases). The CDR3 consists of 16 residues. Germline V gene lookup returns CDR1 LGHNA and CDR2 YSLEER. Trimming removed 0 bases from V and 4 bases from J, with 12 bases in between. CDR3 sequence: CASSQDMAGSTGELFF. The CDR3 bases are TGCGCCAGCAGCCAAGATATGGCAGGGTCCACCGGGGAGCTGTTTTTT.

CDR3 protein: CSTESSGEDGYTF. In DNA form, the CDR3 reads TGCAGCACTGAATCGTCAGGGGAGGATGGCTACACCTTC. The chain is built from TRBV29-1 and TRBJ1-2; a weak D match, TRBD1 (6 bases). The CDR3 has 13 amino acids. Germline CDR1 and CDR2: SQVTM and ANQGSEA. Trimming removed 8 bases from V and 6 bases from J, with 19 bases in between. Combining the CDR3 with reference TRBV29-1 and TRBJ1-2 gives the whole variable domain SAVISQKPSRDICQRGTSLTIQCQVDSQVTMMFWYRQQPGQSLTLIATANQGSEATYESGFVIDKFPISRPNLTFSTLTVSNMSPEDSSIYLCSTESSGEDGYTFGSGTRLTVV.

This chain uses TRBV6-2 or TRBV6-3 with TRBJ2-5, with 13 bases lining up with TRBD2. The V gene's germline CDR1 is MNHEY and CDR2 SVGEGT. The CDR3 contains 18 residues. Unmatched junction bases numbered 6, after V lost 2 bases and J lost 0 bases. The CDR3 DNA reads TGTGCCAGCAGTTACCCTATAGGACTAGCGGGGGACCAAGAGACCCAGTACTTC. This codes for CASSYPIGLAGDQETQYF.

This clonotype was detected only a few times. The chain combines TRBV5-6 with TRBJ2-7; TRBD1 agrees at 7 bases. The length of the CDR3 is 14 residues. V lost 4 bases, J lost 0 bases, and 4 bases stayed unmatched. Germline CDR1 is SGHDT and CDR2 is YYEEEE. The CDR3 nucleotides are TGTGCCAGCAGCGTGACAGGGAACTCCTACGAGCAGTACTTC. Protein product: CASSVTGNSYEQYF.

Here the CDR3 reads CASSELGDAQETQYF. The CDR3 bases are TGCGCCAGCAGTGAACTAGGGGACGCCCAAGAGACCCAGTACTTC. V is TRBV10-1 and J is TRBJ2-5; D is tentatively TRBD1 or TRBD2 (5 bases each). Germline CDR1 and CDR2: WNHNN and SYGVQD (reference sequence). V dropped 3 bases and J dropped 1 base, with 12 bases sitting between them. The CDR3 totals 15 residues.

This clonotype was counted a few times. V and J are TRBV4-2 and TRBJ2-1; D may be TRBD2 (5 bases). V was cut by 2 bases and J by 8 bases, with 16 bases left in between. CDR3 size: 15 residues. The V gene's germline CDR1 is LGHNA and CDR2 YNFKEQ. DNA of the CDR3: TGTGCCAGCAGCCAACTATATGGACTTAATGATGAGCAGTTCTTC. Residues: CASSQLYGLNDEQFF.

This clonotype was seen a handful of times. This sequence joins TRBV5-6 and TRBJ2-2; D is unresolved. CDR1 and CDR2 from the germline V gene are SGHDT and YYEEEE. This CDR3 has 12 amino acids. Between the trimmed V and J ends, which lost 0 bases and 6 bases, there was a span of 3 bases. CDR3 nucleotides: TGTGCCAGCAGCTTGGACGCCGGGGAGCTGTTTTTT. It codes for CASSLDAGELFF.

This clonotype was recorded many times. V gene TRBV29-1 combines with J gene TRBJ2-2, with 9 bases aligning to TRBD2. The CDR3 runs 13 residues. CDR1 is SQVTM, CDR2 ANQGSEA, per germline. With 2 bases clipped from V and 5 bases from J, the junction kept 0 bases outside the gene matches. Here the CDR3 DNA reads TGCAGCGTTGAACTAGCGGGAACCGGGGAGCTGTTTTTT. It is translated as CSVELAGTGELFF.

In its sample, this clonotype was seen many times. The chain employs TRBV12-3 or TRBV12-4 and TRBJ2-5; D is uncertain. The ends were cut back, 1 base at V and 0 bases at J, with 6 bases in the middle. The CDR3 is made up of 14 amino acids. CDR3 nucleotides: TGTGCCAGCAGTTTAGACGGAAACCAAGAGACCCAGTACTTC. It specifies CASSLDGNQETQYF.

This clonotype was seen repeatedly, ten times or more. The chain combines TRBV29-1 with TRBJ2-1; D gene uncertain. The CDR3 has 15 residues. Germline values: CDR1 SQVTM, CDR2 ANQGSEA. Trimming cost V 4 bases and J 0 bases, with 13 bases left between them. For the CDR3, the DNA is TGCAGCGTTGCGGGCAGGCCGAGCTCCTACAATGAGCAGTTCTTC. Translation gives CSVAGRPSSYNEQFF.

V is TRBV12-3 or TRBV12-4 and J is TRBJ1-2; 9 nucleotides line up with TRBD1. There are 14 residues in the CDR3. V shed 7 bases and J 4 bases; nucleotides not matched to a gene: 7. The CDR3 nucleotides read TGTGCCAGCACCCGGACAGGGGAAGCCTATGGCTACACCTTC. It yields the protein CASTRTGEAYGYTF.

In this sample, this clonotype turned up a few times. V usage is TRBV2 and J usage is TRBJ2-1; D remains unclear. The V and J ends lost 3 bases and 7 bases respectively, with 7 bases between them. CDR3 size: 12 residues. Germline lookup yields CDR1 SNHLY and CDR2 FYNNEI. This chain's CDR3 is CASSDRLNEQFF. CDR3 DNA sequence: TGTGCCAGCAGTGATCGCCTTAATGAGCAGTTCTTC.

V is TRBV7-9 and J is TRBJ2-2; D remains ambiguous. This CDR3 has 16 amino acids. Germline V lookup: CDR1 SEHNR, CDR2 FQNEAQ (reference sequence). The ends were cut back, 1 base at V and 5 bases at J, with 14 bases in the middle. This CDR3 reads CASSLEGLGRTGELFF. CDR3 in DNA: TGTGCCAGCAGCTTAGAAGGTCTCGGACGAACCGGGGAGCTGTTTTTT.

This clonotype was counted a few times. The V call is TRBV7-6, the J call TRBJ2-3; TRBD1 might be the D (6 bases). Germline V gives CDR1 SGHVS, CDR2 FNYEAQ. This CDR3 is 13 amino acids long. Trimming took 5 bases from V and 4 from J, leaving 10 bases between them. CDR3: CASSPHRADTQYF. CDR3 DNA: TGTGCCAGCAGCCCGCACAGGGCAGATACGCAGTATTTT.

This clonotype was seen a handful of times. V is TRBV30 and J is TRBJ2-7; D gene ambiguous. Trimming removed 0 bases from V and 4 bases from J, with 13 bases in between. The germline gives CDR1 GTSNPN, CDR2 SVGIG (reference sequence). The CDR3 has 14 residues. CDR3 sequence reads: CAWSVGPADYEQYF. The CDR3 bases are TGTGCCTGGAGTGTCGGCCCGGCCGATTACGAGCAGTACTTC.

The CDR3 DNA reads TGCTGCGCTAGAGACTCTACAGGGCCTAGCTCCTACAATGAGCAGTTCTTC. It is translated as CCARDSTGPSSYNEQFF. V usage is TRBV20-1 and J usage is TRBJ2-1, with D perhaps TRBD1 (6 bases). The germline V gene has CDR1 DFQATT and CDR2 SNEGSKA (reference sequence). The length of the CDR3 is 17 residues.

This clonotype turned up a few times. The rearrangement joins TRBV19 to TRBJ2-7, with D possibly TRBD2 on 5 matching bases. Trimming took off 3 bases at V and 7 bases at J, with 7 bases between the two ends. The CDR3 is 11 amino acids. Germline CDR1 and CDR2: LNHDA and SQIVND (reference sequence). This chain's CDR3 is CASSIGGEQYF. The CDR3 coding sequence is TGTGCCAGTAGTATTGGAGGAGAGCAGTACTTC.

The table lists this clonotype with many counts. This chain connects TRBV24-1 to TRBJ2-6; D is unresolved. The CDR3 totals 16 residues. CDR1 KGHDR and CDR2 SFDVKD come from the germline V gene. Trimming cost V 1 base and J 0 bases, with 6 bases left between them. The CDR3 region has the DNA TGTGCCACCAGTGATTTAGATGACTCTGGGGCCAACGTCCTGACTTTC. Its protein product is CATSDLDDSGANVLTF.

A note on this clonotype: At one of its ends the junction is not consistent with the germline gene, which may arise from a read error. The gene calls are TRBV9 and TRBJ2-5, with TRBD2 matching 7 bases. Germline CDR1 reads SGDLS; CDR2 reads YYNGEE. The CDR3 runs to 14 residues. CDR3 sequence: CASSVASGQDTQYF. The DNA of the CDR3 is TGTGCCAGCAGCGTAGCTAGCGGACAAGATACCCAGTACTTC.

This clonotype has at least ten counts. This chain joins TRBV29-1 and TRBJ2-1; D is undetermined. Germline CDR1 reads SQVTM; CDR2 reads ANQGSEA. The CDR3 has 14 residues. Trimming pared 1 base from V and 4 bases from J, leaving 11 bases between. This CDR3 reads CSVEGETSYNEQFF. The CDR3 nucleotides read TGCAGCGTTGAAGGGGAAACTTCATACAATGAGCAGTTCTTC.

This clonotype came up a few times. This chain connects TRBV20-1 to TRBJ2-5; tentative D call: TRBD1 (6 bases). In germline, CDR1 is DFQATT, CDR2 SNEGSKA (reference sequence). The ends were cut back, 5 bases at V and 3 bases at J, with 22 bases in the middle. The CDR3 contains 16 residues. The CDR3 is CSASPPGSSGEETQYF. As DNA, the CDR3 is TGCAGTGCTTCCCCCCCGGGTAGCTCAGGGGAAGAGACCCAGTACTTC.